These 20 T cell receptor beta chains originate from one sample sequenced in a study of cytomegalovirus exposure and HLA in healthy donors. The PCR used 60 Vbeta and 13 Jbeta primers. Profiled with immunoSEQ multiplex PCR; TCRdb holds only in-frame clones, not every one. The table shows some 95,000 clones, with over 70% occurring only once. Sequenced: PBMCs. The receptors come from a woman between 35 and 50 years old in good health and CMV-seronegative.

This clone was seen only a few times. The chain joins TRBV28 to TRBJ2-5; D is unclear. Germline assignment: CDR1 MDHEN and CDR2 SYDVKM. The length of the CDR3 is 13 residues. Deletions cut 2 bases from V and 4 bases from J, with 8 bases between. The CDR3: CASSLPAGETQYF. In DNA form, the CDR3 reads TGTGCCAGCAGTTTACCTGCCGGAGAGACCCAGTACTTC.

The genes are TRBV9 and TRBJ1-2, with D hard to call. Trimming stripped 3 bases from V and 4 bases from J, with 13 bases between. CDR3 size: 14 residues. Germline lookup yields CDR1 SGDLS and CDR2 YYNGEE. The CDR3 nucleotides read TGTGCCAGCAGCGCCAGAGGGTCCCCCTATGGCTACACCTTC. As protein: CASSARGSPYGYTF. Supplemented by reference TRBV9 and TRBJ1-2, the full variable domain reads DSGVTQTPKHLITATGQRVTLRCSPRSGDLSVYWYQQSLDQGLQFLIQYYNGEERAKGNILERFSAQQFPDLHSELNLSSLELGDSALYFCASSARGSPYGYTFGSGTRLTVV.

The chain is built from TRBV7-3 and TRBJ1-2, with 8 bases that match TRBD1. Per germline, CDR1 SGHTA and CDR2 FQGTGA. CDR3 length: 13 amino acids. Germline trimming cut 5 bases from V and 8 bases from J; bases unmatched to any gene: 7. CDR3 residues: CASSETGGRGYTF. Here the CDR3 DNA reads TGTGCCAGCAGCGAAACAGGGGGTCGCGGCTACACCTTC.

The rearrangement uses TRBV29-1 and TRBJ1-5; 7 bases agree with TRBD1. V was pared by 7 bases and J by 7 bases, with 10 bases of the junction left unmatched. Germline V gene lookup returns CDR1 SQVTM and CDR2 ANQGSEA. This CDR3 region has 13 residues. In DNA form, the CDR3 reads TGCAGCGGCGCGACAGGGCCGGGACAGCCCCAGCATTTT. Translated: CSGATGPGQPQHF.

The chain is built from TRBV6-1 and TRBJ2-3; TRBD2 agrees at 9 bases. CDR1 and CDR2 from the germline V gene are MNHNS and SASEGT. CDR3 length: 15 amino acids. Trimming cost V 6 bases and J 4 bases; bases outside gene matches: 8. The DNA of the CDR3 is TGTGCCAGCAGGAGGGCGGGGGGGCTGTCAGATACGCAGTATTTT. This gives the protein CASRRAGGLSDTQYF.

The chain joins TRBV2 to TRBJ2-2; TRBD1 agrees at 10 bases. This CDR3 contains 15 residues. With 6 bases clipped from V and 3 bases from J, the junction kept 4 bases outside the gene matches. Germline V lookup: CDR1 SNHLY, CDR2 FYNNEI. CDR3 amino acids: CASRRDRGYTGELFF. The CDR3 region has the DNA TGTGCCAGCAGGCGGGACAGGGGATACACCGGGGAGCTGTTTTTT.

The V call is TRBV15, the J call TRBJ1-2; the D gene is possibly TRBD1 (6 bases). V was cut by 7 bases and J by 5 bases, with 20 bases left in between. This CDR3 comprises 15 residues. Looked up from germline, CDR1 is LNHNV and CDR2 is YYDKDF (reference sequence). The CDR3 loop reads CATTGSAGEGYGYTF. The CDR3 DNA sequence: TGTGCCACCACAGGGAGCGCAGGGGAGGGATATGGCTACACCTTC.

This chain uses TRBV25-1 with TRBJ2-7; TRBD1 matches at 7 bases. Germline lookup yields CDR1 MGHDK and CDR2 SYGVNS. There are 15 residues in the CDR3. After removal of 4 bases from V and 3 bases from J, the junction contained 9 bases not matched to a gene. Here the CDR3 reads CASSGPGTVSYEQYF. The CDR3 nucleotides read TGTGCCAGCAGTGGCCCCGGGACAGTCAGCTACGAGCAGTACTTC.

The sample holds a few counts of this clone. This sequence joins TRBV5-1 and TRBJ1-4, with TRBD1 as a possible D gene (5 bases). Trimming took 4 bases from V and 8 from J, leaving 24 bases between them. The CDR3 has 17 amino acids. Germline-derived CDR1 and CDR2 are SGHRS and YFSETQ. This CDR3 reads CASSAGRGWEREEKLFF. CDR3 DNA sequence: TGCGCCAGCAGCGCCGGCCGGGGGTGGGAGCGAGAGGAAAAACTGTTTTTT.

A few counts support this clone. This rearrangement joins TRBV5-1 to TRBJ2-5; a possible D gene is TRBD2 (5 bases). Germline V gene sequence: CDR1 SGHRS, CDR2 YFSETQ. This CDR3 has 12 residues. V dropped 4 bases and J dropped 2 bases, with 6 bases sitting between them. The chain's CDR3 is CASSTGQETQYF. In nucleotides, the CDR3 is TGCGCCAGCAGCACGGGGCAAGAGACCCAGTACTTC.

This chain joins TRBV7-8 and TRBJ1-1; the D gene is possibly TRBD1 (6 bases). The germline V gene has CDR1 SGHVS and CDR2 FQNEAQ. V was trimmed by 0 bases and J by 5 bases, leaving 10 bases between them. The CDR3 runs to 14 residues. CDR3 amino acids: CASSLAGGRTEAFF. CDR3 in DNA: TGTGCCAGCAGCTTAGCAGGGGGACGGACTGAAGCTTTCTTT.

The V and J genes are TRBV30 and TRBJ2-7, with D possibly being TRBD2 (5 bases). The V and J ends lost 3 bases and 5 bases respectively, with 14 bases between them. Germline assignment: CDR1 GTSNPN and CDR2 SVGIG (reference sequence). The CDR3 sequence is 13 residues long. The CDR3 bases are TGTGCCTGGAGACCGGCGGGTGGGGACGAGCAGTACTTC. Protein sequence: CAWRPAGGDEQYF.

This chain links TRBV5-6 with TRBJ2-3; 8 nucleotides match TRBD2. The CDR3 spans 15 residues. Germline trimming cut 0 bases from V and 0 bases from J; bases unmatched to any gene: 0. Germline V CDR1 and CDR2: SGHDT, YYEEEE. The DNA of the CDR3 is TGTGCCAGCAGCTTGGGCGGGGGGAGCACAGATACGCAGTATTTT. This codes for CASSLGGGSTDTQYF.

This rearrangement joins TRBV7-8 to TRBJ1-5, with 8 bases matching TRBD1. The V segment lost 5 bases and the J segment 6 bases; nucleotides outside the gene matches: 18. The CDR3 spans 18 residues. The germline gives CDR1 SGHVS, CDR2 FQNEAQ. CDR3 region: CASSQRPWTGRGGQPQHF. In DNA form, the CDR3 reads TGTGCCAGCAGCCAACGACCTTGGACAGGGAGAGGAGGTCAGCCCCAGCATTTT. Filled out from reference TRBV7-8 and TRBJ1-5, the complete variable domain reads GAGVSQSPRYKVAKRGQDVALRCDPISGHVSLFWYQQALGQGPEFLTYFQNEAQLDKSGLPSDRFFAERPEGSVSTLKIQRTQQEDSAVYLCASSQRPWTGRGGQPQHFGDGTRLSIL.

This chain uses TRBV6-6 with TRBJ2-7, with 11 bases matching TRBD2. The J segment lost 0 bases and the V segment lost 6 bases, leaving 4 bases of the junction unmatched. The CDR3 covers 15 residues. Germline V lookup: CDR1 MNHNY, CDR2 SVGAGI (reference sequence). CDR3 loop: CASRDGLAGSYEQYF. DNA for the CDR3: TGTGCCAGCAGAGACGGACTAGCGGGCTCCTACGAGCAGTACTTC.

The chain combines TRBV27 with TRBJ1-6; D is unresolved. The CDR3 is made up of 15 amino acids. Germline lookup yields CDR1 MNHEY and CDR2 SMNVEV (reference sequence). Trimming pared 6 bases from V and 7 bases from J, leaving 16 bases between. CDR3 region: CASRTRREPNSPLHF. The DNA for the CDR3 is TGTGCCAGCAGAACCCGGAGGGAGCCGAATTCACCCCTCCACTTT.

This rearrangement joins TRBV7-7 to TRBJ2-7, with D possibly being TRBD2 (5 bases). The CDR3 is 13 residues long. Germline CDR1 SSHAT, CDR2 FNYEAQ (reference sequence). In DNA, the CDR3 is TGTGCTAGCGCGGCGGGCACAACCTACGAGCAGTACTTC. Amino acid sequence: CASAAGTTYEQYF.

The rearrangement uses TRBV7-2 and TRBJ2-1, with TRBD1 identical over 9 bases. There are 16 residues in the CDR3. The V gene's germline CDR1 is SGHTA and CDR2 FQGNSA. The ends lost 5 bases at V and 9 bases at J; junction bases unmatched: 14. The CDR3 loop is CASSRQPGQGVTEQFF. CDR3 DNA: TGTGCCAGCAGCCGCCAACCGGGACAGGGAGTCACTGAGCAGTTCTTC.

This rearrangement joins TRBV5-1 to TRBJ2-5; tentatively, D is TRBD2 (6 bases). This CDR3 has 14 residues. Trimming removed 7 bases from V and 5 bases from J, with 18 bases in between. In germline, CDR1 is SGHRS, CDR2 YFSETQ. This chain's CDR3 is CASRTGTAAETQYF. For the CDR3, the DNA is TGCGCCAGCCGAACCGGGACTGCTGCTGAGACCCAGTACTTC.

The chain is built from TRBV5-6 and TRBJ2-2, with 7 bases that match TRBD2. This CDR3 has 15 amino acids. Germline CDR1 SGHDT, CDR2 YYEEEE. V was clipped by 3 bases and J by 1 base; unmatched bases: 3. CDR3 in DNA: TGTGCCAGCAGCTGGGGGGGGATGAACACCGGGGAGCTGTTTTTT. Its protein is CASSWGGMNTGELFF.